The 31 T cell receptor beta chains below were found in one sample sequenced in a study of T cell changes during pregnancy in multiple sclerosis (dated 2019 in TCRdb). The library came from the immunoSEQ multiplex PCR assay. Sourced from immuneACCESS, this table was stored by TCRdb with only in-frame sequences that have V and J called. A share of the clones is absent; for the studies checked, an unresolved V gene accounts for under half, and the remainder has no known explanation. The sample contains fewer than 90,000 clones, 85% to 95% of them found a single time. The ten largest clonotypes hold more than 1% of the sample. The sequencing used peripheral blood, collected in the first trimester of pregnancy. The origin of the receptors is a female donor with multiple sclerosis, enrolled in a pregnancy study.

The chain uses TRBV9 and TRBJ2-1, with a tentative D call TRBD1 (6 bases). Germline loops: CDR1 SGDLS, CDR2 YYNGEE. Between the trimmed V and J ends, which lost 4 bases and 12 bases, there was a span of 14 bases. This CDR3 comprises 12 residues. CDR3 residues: CASSPGGSGQFF. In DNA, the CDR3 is TGTGCCAGCAGCCCTGGGGGCTCCGGGCAGTTCTTC.

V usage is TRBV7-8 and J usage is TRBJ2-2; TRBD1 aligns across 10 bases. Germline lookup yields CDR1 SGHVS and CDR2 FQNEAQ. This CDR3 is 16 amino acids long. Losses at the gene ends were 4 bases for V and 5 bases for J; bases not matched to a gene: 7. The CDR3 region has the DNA TGTGCCAGCAGCTCCAGACAGGGGGCGAGTACCGGGGAGCTGTTTTTT. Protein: CASSSRQGASTGELFF.

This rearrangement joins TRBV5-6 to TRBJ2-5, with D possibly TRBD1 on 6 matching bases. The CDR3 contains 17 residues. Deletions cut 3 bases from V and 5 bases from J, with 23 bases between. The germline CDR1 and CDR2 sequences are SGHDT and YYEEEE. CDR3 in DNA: TGTGCCAGCAGCTCCGGGCCAGGGGATAATTTCCGGGAGACCCAGTACTTC. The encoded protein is CASSSGPGDNFRETQYF.

The CDR3 loop reads CASRHRAGANQPQHF. Written as DNA, the CDR3 is TGTGCCAGCAGACATCGGGCAGGGGCGAATCAGCCCCAGCATTTT. The rearrangement joins TRBV28 to TRBJ1-5; D possibly corresponds to TRBD1 (6 bases). Germline CDR1 MDHEN, CDR2 SYDVKM. This CDR3 region has 15 residues. Trimming cost V 6 bases and J 4 bases, with 16 bases left between them.

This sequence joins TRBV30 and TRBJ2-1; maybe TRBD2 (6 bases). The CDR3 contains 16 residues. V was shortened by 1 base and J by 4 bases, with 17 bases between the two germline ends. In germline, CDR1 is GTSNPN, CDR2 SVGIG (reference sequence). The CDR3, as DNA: TGTGCCTGGAGTGGGGCGCGGACTAACCTTTACAATGAGCAGTTCTTC. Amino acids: CAWSGARTNLYNEQFF.

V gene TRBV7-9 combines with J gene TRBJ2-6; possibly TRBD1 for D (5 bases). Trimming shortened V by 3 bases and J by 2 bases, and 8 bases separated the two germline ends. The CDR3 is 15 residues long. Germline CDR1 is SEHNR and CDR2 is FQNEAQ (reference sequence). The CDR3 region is CASSFLGAGANVLTF. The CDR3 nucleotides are TGTGCCAGCAGCTTCCTAGGGGCTGGGGCCAACGTCCTGACTTTC.

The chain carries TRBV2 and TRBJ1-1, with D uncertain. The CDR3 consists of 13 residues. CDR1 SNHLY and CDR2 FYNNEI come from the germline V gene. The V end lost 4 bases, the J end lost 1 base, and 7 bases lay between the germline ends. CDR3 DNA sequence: TGTGCCAGCAGTGCCCGGTGGAACACTGAAGCTTTCTTT. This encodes CASSARWNTEAFF.

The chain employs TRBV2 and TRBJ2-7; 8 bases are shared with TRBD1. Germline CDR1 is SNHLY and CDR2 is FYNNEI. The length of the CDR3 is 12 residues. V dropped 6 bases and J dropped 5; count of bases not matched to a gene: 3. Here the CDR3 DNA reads TGTGCCAGCAGGACAGGGGTGGACGAGCAGTACTTC. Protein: CASRTGVDEQYF.

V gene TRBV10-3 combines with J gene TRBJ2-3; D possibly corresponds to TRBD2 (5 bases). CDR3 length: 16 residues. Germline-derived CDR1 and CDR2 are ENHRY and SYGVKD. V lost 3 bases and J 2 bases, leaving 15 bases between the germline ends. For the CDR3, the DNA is TGTGCCATCAGTGAAAACACTGGACTTATCACAGATACGCAGTATTTT. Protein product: CAISENTGLITDTQYF.

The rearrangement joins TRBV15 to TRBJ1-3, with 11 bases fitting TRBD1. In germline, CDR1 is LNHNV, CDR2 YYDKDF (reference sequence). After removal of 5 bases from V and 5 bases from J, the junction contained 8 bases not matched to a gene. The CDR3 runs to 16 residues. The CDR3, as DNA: TGTGCCACCAGCGACGCGATGGACAGGGGGCGAAACACCATATATTTT. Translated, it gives CATSDAMDRGRNTIYF.

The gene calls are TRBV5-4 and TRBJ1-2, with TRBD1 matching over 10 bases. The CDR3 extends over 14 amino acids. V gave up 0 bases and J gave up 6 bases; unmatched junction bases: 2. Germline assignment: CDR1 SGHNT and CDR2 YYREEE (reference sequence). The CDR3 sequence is CASSLEDRGHGYTF. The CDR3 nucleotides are TGTGCCAGCAGCTTGGAAGACAGGGGGCATGGCTACACCTTC.

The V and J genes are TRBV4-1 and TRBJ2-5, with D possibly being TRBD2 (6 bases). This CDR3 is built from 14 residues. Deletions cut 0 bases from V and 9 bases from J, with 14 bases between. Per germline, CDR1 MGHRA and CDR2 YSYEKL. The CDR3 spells CASSQDLFGGAQYF. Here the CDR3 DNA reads TGCGCCAGCAGCCAAGATCTCTTCGGAGGGGCCCAGTACTTC.

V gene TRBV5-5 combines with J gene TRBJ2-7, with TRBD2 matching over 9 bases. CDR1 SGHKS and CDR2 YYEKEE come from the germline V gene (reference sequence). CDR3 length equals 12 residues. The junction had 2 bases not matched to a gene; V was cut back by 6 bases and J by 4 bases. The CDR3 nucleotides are TGTGCCAGCACGGCGGGAGGGTACGAGCAGTACTTC. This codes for CASTAGGYEQYF.

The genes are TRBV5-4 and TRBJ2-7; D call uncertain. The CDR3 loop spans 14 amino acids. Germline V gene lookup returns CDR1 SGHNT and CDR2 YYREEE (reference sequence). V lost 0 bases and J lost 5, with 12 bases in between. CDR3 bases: TGTGCCAGCAGCTTGGGACCATCCGCGGACGAGCAGTACTTC. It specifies CASSLGPSADEQYF. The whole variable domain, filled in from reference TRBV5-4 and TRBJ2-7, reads ETGVTQSPTHLIKTRGQQVTLRCSSQSGHNTVSWYQQALGQGPQFIFQYYREEENGRGNFPPRFSGLQFPNYSSELNVNALELDDSALYLCASSLGPSADEQYFGPGTRLTVT.

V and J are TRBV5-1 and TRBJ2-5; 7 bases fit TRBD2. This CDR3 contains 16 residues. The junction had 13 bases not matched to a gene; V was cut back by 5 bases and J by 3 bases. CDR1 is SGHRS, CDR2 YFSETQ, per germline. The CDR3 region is CASSLQGGVKEETQYF. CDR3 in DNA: TGCGCCAGCAGTCTCCAGGGAGGGGTAAAAGAAGAGACCCAGTACTTC.

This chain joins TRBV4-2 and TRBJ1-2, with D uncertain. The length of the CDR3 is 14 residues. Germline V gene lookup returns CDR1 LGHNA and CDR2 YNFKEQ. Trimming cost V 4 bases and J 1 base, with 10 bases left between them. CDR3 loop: CASSPLEGNYGYTF. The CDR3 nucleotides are TGTGCCAGCAGCCCACTCGAGGGTAACTATGGCTACACCTTC.

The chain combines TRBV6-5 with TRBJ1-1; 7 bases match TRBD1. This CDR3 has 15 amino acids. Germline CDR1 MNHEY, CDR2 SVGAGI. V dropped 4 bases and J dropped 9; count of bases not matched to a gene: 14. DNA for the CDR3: TGTGCCAGCAGTTTTCTCACAGGGGAATCAGAGAAAGCTTTCTTT. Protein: CASSFLTGESEKAFF.

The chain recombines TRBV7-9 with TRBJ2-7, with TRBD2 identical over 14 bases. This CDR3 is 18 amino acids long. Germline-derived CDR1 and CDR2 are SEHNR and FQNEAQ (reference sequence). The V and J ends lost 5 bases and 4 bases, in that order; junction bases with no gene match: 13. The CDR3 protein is CASSPREGLAGVVYEQYF. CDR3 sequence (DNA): TGTGCCAGCAGCCCGAGGGAGGGACTAGCGGGAGTGGTATACGAGCAGTACTTC.

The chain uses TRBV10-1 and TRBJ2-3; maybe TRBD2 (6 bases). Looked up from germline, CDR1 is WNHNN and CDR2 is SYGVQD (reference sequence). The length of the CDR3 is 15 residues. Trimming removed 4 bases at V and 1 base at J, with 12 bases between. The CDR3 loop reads CASSVGPSGTDTQYF. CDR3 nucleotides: TGCGCCAGCAGTGTCGGTCCTAGCGGCACAGATACGCAGTATTTT.

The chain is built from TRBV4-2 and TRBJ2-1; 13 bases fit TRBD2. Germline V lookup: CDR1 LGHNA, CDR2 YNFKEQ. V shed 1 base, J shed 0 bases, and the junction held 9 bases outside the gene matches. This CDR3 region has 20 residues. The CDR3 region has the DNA TGTGCCAGCAGCCAAGCCATACTAGCGGGAGGGCCCCCCTCCTACAATGAGCAGTTCTTC. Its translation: CASSQAILAGGPPSYNEQFF.

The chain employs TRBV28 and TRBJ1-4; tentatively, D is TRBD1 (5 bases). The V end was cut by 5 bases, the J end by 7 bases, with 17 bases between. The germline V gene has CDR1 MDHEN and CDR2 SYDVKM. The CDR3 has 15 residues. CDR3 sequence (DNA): TGTGCCAGCAGTCAGTTGCAGGGCGGTAGTGAAAAACTGTTTTTT. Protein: CASSQLQGGSEKLFF.

The CDR3: CASSLRQGAGELFF. Written as DNA, the CDR3 is TGTGCCAGCAGCTTAAGGCAGGGGGCCGGGGAGCTGTTTTTT. The V and J genes are TRBV7-2 and TRBJ2-2; TRBD1 matches at 7 bases. The CDR3 spans 14 residues. V shed 2 bases, J shed 6 bases, and the junction held 3 bases outside the gene matches. Per germline, CDR1 SGHTA and CDR2 FQGNSA.

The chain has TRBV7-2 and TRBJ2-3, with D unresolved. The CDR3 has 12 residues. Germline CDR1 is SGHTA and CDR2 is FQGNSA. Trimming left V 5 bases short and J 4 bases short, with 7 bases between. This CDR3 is CASSIYSDTQYF. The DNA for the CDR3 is TGTGCCAGCAGCATATATTCAGATACGCAGTATTTT.

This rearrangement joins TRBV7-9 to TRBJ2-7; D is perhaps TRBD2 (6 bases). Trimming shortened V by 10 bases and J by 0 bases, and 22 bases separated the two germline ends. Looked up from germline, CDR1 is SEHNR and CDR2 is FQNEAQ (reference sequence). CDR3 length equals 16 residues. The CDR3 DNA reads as TGTGCCACCAAGGGACTGGGACTCGAGAGCTCCTACGAGCAGTACTTC. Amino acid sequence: CATKGLGLESSYEQYF.

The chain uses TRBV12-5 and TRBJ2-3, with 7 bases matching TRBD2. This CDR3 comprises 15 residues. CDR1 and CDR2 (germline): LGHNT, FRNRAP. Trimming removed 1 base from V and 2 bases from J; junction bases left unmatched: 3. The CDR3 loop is CASGLGLADTDTQYF. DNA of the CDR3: TGTGCTAGTGGTTTGGGTCTAGCGGACACAGATACGCAGTATTTT.

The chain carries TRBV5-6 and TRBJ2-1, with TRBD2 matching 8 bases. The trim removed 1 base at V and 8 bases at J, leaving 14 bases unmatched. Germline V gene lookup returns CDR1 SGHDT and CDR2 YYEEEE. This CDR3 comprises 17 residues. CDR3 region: CASSLTISGRGVDEQFF. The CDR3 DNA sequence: TGTGCCAGCAGCTTGACCATATCTGGGCGGGGGGTTGATGAGCAGTTCTTC.

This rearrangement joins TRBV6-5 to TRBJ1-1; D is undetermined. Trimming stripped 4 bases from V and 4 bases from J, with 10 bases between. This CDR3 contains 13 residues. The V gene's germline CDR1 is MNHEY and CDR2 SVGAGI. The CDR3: CASSWVSGTEAFF. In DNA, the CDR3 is TGTGCCAGCAGTTGGGTCTCGGGCACTGAAGCTTTCTTT.

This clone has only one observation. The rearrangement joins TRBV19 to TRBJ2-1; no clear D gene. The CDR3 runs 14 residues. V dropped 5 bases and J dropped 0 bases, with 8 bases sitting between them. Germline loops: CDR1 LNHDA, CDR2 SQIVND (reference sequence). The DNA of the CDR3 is TGTGCCAGTAGTCTAACGAGCTCCTACAATGAGCAGTTCTTC. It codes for CASSLTSSYNEQFF.

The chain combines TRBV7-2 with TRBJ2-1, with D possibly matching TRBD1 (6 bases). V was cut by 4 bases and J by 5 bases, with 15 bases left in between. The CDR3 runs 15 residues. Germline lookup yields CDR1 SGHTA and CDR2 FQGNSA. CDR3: CASSSNRVVNNEQFF. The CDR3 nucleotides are TGTGCCAGCAGCTCAAACAGGGTAGTGAACAATGAGCAGTTCTTC.

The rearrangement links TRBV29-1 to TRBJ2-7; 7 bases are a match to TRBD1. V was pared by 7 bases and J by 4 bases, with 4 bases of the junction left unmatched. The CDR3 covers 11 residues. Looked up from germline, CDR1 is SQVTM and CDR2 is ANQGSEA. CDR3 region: CSARQGYEQYF. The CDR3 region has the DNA TGCAGCGCCAGACAGGGTTACGAGCAGTACTTC.

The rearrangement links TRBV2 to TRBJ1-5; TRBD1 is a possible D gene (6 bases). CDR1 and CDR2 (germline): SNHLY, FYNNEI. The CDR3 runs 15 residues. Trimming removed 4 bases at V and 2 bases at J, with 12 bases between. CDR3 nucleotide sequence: TGTGCCAGCAGTGGTGGGGGCTGGGGCAATCAGCCCCAGCATTTT. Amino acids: CASSGGGWGNQPQHF.